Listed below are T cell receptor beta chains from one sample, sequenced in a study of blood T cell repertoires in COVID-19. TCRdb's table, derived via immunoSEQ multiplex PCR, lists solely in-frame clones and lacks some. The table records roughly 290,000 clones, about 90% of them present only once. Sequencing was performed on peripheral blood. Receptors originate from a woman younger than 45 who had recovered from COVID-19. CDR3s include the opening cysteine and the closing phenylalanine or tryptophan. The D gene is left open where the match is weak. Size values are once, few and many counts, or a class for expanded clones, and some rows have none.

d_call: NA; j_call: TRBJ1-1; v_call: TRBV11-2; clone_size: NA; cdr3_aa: CASSAGEGTEAFF; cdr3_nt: TGTGCCAGCAGCGCAGGGGAGGGCACTGAAGCTTTCTTT
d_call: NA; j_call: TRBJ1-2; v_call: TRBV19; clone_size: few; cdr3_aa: CASSPTPNWGYTF; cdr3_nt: TGTGCCAGTAGTCCGACTCCCAACTGGGGCTACACCTTC
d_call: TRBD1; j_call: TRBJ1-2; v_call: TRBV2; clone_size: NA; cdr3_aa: CASTSSGTGVEYTF; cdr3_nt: TGTGCCAGCACCTCCTCCGGGACAGGGGTGGAGTACACCTTC
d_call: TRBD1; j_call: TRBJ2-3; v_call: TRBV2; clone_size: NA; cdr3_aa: CASSVGDRPGNTQYF; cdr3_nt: TGTGCCAGCAGTGTAGGGGACAGACCAGGGAATACGCAGTATTTT
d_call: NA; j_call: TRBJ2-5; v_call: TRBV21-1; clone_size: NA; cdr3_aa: CAIYRGGSGINKAQYF; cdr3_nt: TGTGCCATTTACCGGGGAGGTAGCGGGATTAATAAGGCCCAGTACTTC
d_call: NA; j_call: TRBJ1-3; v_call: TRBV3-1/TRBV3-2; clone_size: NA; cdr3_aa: CASSQASAGGNTIYF; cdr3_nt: TGTGCCAGCAGCCAGGCCTCGGCGGGCGGAAACACCATATATTTT
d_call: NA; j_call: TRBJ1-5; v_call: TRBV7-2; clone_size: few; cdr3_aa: CASRSGGRGNQPQHF; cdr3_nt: TGTGCCAGCAGGTCCGGGGGAAGGGGCAATCAGCCCCAGCATTTT
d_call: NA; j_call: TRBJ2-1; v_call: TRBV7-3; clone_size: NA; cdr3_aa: CASSPNVVAGFNEQFF; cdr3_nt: TGTGCCAGCAGCCCCAACGTCGTCGCGGGATTCAATGAGCAGTTCTTC
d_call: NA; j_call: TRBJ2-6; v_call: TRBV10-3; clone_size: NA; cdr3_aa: CATTSSGANVLTF; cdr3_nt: TGTGCCACCACAAGCTCTGGGGCCAACGTCCTGACTTTC
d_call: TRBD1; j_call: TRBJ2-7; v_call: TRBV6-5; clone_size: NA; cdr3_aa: CASSRDRGTYEQYF; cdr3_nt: TGTGCCAGCAGTCGGGACAGGGGTACCTACGAGCAGTACTTC